This record covers a single T cell receptor (beta chain). This entry is derived from a study of metastatic and nonmetastatic thyroid tumors. All patients were treatment-naive before thyroid surgery. Original processing notes: Across clinicopathological groups, CDR3 differences served as the basis for building a distant-metastasis classifier for papillary thyroid cancer. TCRdb re-clonotyped the PCR reads via MiXCR. TCRdb assigned the V and J calls; the authors' analysis was not used. Of over 70,000 clones in the sample, roughly a sixth were seen once. CDR3 length equals 15 residues. In germline, CDR1 is LGHNA, CDR2 YNFKEQ. Trimming took 4 bases from V and 3 from J; bases not matched to a gene: 6.

This TCR was sampled from a female donor with papillary thyroid cancer or a benign thyroid nodule (not recorded which). Some clones in this sample may be carry-over from other donors' samples. The chain combines TRBV4-2 with TRBJ2-1, with 7 bases matching TRBD2. Source material: blood. The CDR3 is CASSPGGSGYNEQFF. For the CDR3, the DNA is TGTGCCAGCAGCCCGGGGGGTAGCGGCTACAATGAGCAGTTCTTC.